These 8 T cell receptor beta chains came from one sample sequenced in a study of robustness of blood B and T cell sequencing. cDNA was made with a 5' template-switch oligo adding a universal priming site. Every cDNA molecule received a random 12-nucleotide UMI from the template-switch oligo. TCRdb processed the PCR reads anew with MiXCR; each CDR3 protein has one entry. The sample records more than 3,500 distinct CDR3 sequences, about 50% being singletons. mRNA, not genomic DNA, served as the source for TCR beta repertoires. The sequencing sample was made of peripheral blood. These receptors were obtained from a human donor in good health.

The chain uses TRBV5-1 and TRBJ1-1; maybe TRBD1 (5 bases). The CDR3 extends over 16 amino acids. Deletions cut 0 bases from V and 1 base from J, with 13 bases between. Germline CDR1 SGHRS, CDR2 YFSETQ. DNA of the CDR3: TGCGCCAGCAGCTTGGGGCCGGGACGGCCGAACACTGAAGCTTTCTTT. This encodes CASSLGPGRPNTEAFF.

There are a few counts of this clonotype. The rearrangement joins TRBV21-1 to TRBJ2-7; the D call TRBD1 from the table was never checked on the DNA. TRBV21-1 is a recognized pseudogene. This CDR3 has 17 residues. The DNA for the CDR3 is TGTGCCAGCAGCTGCCGAACCCAGGACAGGGGAGAAAACGAGCAGTACTTC. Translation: CASSCRTQDRGENEQYF.

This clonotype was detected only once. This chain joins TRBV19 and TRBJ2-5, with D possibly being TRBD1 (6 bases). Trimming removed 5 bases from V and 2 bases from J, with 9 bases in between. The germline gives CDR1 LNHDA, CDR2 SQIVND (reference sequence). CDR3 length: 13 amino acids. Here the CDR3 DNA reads TGTGCCAGTAGTGGGACAAGTCAAGAGACCCAGTACTTC. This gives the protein CASSGTSQETQYF.

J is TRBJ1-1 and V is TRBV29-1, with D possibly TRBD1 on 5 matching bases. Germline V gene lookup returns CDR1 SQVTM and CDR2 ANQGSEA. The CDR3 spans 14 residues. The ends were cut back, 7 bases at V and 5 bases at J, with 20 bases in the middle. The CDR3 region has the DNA TGCAGCGGCGGGGACGGTGCGGTGGGGACTGAAGCTTTCTTT. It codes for CSGGDGAVGTEAFF.

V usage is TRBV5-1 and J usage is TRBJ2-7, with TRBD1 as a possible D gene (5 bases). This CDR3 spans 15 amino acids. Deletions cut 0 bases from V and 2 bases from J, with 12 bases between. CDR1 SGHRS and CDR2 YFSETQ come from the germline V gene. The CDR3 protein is CASSLVAGSPYEQYF. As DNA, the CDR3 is TGCGCCAGCAGCTTGGTTGCAGGGTCCCCCTACGAGCAGTACTTC. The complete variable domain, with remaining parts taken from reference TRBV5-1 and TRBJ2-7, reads KAGVTQTPRYLIKTRGQQVTLSCSPISGHRSVSWYQQTPGQGLQFLFEYFSETQRNKGNFPGRFSGRQFSNSRSEMNVSTLELGDSALYLCASSLVAGSPYEQYFGPGTRLTVT.

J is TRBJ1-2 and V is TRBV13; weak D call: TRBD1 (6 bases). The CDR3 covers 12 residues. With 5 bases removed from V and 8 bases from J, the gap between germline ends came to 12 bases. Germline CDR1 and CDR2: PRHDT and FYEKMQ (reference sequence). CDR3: CASSPDSYGYTF. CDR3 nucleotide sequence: TGTGCCAGCAGCCCGGACAGTTACGGCTACACCTTC.

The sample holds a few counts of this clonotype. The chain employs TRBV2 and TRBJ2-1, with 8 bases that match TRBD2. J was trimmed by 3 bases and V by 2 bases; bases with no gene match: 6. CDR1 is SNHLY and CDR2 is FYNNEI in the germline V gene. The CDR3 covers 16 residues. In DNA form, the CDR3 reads TGTGCCAGCAGTGAACGGGGGCGGGGGGTCTACAATGAGCAGTTCTTC. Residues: CASSERGRGVYNEQFF.

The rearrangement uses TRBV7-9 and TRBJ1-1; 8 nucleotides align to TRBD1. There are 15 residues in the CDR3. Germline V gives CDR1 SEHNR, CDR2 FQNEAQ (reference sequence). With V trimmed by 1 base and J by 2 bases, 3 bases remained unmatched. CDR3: CASSLVAGGNTEAFF. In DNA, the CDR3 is TGTGCCAGCAGCTTAGTGGCAGGGGGCAACACTGAAGCTTTCTTT.